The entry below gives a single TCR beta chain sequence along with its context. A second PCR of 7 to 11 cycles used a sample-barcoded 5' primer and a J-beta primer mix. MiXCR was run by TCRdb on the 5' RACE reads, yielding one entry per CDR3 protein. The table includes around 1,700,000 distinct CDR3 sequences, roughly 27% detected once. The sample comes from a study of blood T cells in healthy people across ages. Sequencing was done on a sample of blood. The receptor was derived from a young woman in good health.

The DNA for the CDR3 is TGTGCCAGCAGTTACGAGGGGGAAGAGCAGCAGTTCTTC. It is translated as CASSYEGEEQQFF. The rearrangement uses TRBV6-6 and TRBJ2-1; perhaps TRBD1 as D (6 bases). CDR3 length equals 13 residues. Trimming cost V 2 bases and J 11 bases, with 13 bases left between them. Germline CDR1 reads MNHNY; CDR2 reads SVGAGI (reference sequence).